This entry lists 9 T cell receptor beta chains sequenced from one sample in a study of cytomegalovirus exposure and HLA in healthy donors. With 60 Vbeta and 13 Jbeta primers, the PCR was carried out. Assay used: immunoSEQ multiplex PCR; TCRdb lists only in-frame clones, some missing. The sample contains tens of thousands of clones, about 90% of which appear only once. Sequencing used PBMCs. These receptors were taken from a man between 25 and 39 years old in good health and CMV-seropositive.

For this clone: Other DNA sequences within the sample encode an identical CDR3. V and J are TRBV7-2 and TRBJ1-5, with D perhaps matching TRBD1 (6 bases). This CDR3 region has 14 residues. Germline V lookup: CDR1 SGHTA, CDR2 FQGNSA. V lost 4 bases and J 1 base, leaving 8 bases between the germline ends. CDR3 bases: TGTGCCAGCAGCTCACAGGGAAGCAATCAGCCCCAGCATTTT. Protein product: CASSSQGSNQPQHF. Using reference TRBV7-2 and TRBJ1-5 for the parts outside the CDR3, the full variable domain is GAGVSQSPSNKVTEKGKDVELRCDPISGHTALYWYRQSLGQGLEFLIYFQGNSAPDKSGLPSDRFSAERTGGSVSTLTIQRTQQEDSAVYLCASSSQGSNQPQHFGDGTRLSIL.

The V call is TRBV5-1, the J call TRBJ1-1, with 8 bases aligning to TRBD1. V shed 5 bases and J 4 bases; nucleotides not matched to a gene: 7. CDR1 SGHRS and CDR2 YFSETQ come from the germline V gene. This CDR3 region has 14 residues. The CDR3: CASSLTGEVTEAFF. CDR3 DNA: TGCGCCAGCAGTTTGACAGGGGAAGTCACTGAAGCTTTCTTT. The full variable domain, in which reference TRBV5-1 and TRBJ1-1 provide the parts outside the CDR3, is KAGVTQTPRYLIKTRGQQVTLSCSPISGHRSVSWYQQTPGQGLQFLFEYFSETQRNKGNFPGRFSGRQFSNSRSEMNVSTLELGDSALYLCASSLTGEVTEAFFGQGTRLTVV.

CDR3 sequence (DNA): TGTGCCAGCAGCTATCTAGCGGGAGGGGGCTACGAGCAGTACTTC. Encoded protein: CASSYLAGGGYEQYF. V usage is TRBV7-9 and J usage is TRBJ2-7; 12 nucleotides agree with TRBD2. The germline CDR1 and CDR2 sequences are SEHNR and FQNEAQ (reference sequence). Germline trimming cut 4 bases from V and 3 bases from J; bases unmatched to any gene: 4. This CDR3 region has 15 residues.

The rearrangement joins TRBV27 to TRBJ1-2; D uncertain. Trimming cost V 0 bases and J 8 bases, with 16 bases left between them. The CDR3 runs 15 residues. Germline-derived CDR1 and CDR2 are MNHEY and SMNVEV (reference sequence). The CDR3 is CASSLSPRPSRGYTF. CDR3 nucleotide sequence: TGTGCCAGCAGTTTATCCCCCCGACCTAGCCGAGGCTACACCTTC.

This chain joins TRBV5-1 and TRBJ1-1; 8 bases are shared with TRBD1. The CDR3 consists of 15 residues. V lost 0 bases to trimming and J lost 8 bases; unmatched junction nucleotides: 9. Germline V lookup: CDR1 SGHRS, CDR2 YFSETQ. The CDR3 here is CASSLVVSRDREAFF. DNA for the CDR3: TGCGCCAGCAGCTTGGTGGTGAGCCGGGACAGGGAAGCTTTCTTT.

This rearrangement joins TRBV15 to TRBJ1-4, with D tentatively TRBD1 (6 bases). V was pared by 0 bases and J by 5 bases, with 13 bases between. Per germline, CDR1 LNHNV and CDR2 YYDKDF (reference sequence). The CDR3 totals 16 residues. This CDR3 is CATSRDQAGGNEKLFF. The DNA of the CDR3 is TGTGCCACCAGCAGAGATCAGGCGGGGGGCAATGAAAAACTGTTTTTT.

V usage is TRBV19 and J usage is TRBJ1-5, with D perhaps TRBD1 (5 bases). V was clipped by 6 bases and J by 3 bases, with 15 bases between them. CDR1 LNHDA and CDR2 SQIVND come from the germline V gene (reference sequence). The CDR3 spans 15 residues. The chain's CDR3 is CASRGVQEYNQPQHF. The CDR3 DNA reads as TGTGCCAGTAGAGGGGTGCAGGAATACAATCAGCCCCAGCATTTT.

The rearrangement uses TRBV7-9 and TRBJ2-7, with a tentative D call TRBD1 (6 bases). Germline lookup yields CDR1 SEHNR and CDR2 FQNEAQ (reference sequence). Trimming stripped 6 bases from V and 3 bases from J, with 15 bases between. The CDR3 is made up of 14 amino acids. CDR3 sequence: CASSTEQGIYEQYF. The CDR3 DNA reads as TGTGCCAGCAGTACCGAACAGGGTATCTACGAGCAGTACTTC. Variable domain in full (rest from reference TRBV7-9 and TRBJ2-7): DTGVSQNPRHKITKRGQNVTFRCDPISEHNRLYWYRQTLGQGPEFLTYFQNEAQLEKSRLLSDRFSAERPKGSFSTLEIQRTEQGDSAMYLCASSTEQGIYEQYFGPGTRLTVT.

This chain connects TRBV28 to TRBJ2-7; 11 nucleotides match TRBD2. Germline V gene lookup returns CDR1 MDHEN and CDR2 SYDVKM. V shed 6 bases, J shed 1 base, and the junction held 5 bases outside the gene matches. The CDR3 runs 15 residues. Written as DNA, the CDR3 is TGTGCCAGCAGCCTAGGGACTAGCGGATCCTACGAGCAGTACTTC. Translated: CASSLGTSGSYEQYF.